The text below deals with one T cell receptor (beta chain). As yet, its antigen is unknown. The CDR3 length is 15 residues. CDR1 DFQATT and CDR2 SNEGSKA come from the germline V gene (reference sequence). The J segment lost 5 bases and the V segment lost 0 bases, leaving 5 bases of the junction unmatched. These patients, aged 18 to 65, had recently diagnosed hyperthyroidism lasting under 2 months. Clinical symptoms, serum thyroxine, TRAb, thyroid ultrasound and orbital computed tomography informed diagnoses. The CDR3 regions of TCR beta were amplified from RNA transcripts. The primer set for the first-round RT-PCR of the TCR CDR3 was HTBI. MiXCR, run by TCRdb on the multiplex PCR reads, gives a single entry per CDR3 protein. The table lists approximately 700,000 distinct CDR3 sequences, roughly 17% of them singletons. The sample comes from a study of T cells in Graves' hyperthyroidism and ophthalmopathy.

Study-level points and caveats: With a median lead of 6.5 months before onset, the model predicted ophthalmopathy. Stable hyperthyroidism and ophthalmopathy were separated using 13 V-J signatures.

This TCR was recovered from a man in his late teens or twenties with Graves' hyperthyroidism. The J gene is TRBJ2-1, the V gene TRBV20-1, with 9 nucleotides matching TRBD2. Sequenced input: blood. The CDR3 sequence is CSAREPGLADNEQFF. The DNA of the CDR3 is TGCAGTGCTAGAGAACCGGGACTAGCCGACAATGAGCAGTTCTTC.